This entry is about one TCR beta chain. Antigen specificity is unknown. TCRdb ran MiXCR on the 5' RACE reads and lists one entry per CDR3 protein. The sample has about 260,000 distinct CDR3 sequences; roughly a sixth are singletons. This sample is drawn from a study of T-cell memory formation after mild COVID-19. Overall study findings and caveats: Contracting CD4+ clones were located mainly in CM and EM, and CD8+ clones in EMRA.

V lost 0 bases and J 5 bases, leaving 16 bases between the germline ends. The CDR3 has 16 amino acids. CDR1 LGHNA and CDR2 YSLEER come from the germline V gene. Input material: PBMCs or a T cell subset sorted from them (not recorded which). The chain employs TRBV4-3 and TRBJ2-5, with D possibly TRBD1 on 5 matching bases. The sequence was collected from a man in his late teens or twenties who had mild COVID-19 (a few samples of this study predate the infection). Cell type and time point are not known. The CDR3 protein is CASSQDRDWGGETQYF. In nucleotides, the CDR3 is TGCGCCAGCAGCCAAGATAGAGACTGGGGCGGCGAGACCCAGTACTTC.